This T cell receptor (beta chain) came from a study of siplizumab effects on memory and regulatory T cells. Study-wide results and caveats: The mean Treg-derived percentage of mappable alloreactive CD4+ clones was approximately 70% with siplizumab compared with approximately 25% in controls.

The V and J ends lost 0 bases and 7 bases respectively, with 11 bases between them. The CDR3 has 15 amino acids. The germline CDR1 and CDR2 sequences are SGHNT and YYREEE (reference sequence). Sequencing was performed with immunoSEQ multiplex PCR; in TCRdb, only in-frame clones are kept and a portion is missing. The sample comprises just under 85,000 clones, about 91% of which are singletons, and over 1.5% rests with the top ten. As concerns this clone: Its antigen is undetermined.

This receptor was obtained from a human donor in good health. The V gene is TRBV5-4, the J gene TRBJ1-6; tentative D call: TRBD1 (5 bases). Sequenced input: Tregs sorted from blood. CDR3 loop: CASSLGTFVNSPLHF. The CDR3 nucleotides are TGTGCCAGCAGCTTGGGGACATTTGTAAATTCACCCCTCCACTTT.